The present entry profiles one T cell receptor (beta chain) with its context. The same CDR3 can be traced to other DNA sequences in this sample. TCRdb's copy holds only in-frame clones and misses some; the assay was immunoSEQ multiplex PCR. The data show tens of thousands of clones, 75% to 90% seen once. This record comes from a study of T cell changes during pregnancy in multiple sclerosis. CDR1 and CDR2 from the germline V gene are SSHAT and FNYEAQ (reference sequence). This CDR3 has 14 amino acids. The V and J ends lost 5 bases and 2 bases, in that order; junction bases with no gene match: 3. The rearrangement uses TRBV7-7 and TRBJ2-7; the match to TRBD1 covers 10 bases. The sample here was CD8+ T cells from peripheral blood mononuclear cells, taken in the third trimester of pregnancy. This sequence originates from a female donor with multiple sclerosis, enrolled in a pregnancy study. The CDR3 sequence is CASSPGQGAYEQYF. The CDR3 DNA sequence: TGTGCCAGCAGCCCAGGACAGGGGGCCTACGAGCAGTACTTC. Drawing the rest from reference TRBV7-7 and TRBJ2-7, the complete variable domain is GAGVSQSPRYKVTKRGQDVTLRCDPISSHATLYWYQQALGQGPEFLTYFNYEAQPDKSGLPSDRFSAERPEGSISTLTIQRTEQRDSAMYRCASSPGQGAYEQYFGPGTRLTVT.